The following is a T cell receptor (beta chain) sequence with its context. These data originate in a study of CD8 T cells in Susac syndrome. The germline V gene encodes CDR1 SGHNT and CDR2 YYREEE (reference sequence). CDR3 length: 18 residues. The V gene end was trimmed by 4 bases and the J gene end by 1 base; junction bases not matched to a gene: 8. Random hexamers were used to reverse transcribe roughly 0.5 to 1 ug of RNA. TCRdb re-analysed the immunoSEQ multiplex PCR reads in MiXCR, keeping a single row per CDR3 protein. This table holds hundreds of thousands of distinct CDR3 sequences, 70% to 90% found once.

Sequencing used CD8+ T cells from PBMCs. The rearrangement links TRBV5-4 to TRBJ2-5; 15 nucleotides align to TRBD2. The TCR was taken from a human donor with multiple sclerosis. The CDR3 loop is CASSASGLAGGPQETQYF. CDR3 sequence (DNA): TGTGCCAGCAGCGCGTCGGGACTAGCGGGGGGCCCCCAAGAGACCCAGTACTTC.